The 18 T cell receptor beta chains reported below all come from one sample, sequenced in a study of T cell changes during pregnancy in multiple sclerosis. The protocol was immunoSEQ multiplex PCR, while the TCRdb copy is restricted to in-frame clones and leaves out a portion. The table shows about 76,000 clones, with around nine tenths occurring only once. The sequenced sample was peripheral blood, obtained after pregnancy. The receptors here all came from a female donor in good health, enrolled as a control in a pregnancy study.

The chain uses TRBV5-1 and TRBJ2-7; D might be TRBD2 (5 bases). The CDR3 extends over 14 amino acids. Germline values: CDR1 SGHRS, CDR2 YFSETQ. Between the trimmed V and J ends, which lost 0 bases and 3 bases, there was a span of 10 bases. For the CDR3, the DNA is TGCGCCAGCAGCTTGGGAGCGGAACTCTACGAGCAGTACTTC. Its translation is CASSLGAELYEQYF.

This CDR3 reads CASSLEGDRSTDTQYF. CDR3 nucleotide sequence: TGTGCCAGCAGCTTAGAGGGGGACCGTTCCACAGATACGCAGTATTTT. V is TRBV13 and J is TRBJ2-3; TRBD1 is a possible D gene (6 bases). CDR3 length: 16 amino acids. Trimming shortened V by 1 base and J by 2 bases, and 13 bases separated the two germline ends. Germline CDR1 and CDR2: PRHDT and FYEKMQ (reference sequence). Supplemented by reference TRBV13 and TRBJ2-3, the full variable domain reads AAGVIQSPRHLIKEKRETATLKCYPIPRHDTVYWYQQGPGQDPQFLISFYEKMQSDKGSIPDRFSAQQFSDYHSELNMSSLELGDSALYFCASSLEGDRSTDTQYFGPGTRLTVL.

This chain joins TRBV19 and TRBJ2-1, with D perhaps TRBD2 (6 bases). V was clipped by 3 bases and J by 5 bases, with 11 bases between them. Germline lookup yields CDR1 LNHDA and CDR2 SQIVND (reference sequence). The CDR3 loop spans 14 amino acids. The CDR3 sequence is CASSMSGPNNEQFF. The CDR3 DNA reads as TGTGCCAGTAGTATGAGCGGGCCAAACAATGAGCAGTTCTTC.

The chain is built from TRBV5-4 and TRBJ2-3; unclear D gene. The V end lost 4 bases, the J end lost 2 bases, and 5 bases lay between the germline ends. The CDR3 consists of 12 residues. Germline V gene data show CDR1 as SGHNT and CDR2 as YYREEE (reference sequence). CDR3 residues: CASSTYTDTQYF. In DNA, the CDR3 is TGTGCCAGCAGCACATACACAGATACGCAGTATTTT.

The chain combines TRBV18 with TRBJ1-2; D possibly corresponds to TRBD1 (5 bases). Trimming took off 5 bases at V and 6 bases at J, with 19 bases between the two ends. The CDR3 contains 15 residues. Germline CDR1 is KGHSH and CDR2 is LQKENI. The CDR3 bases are TGTGCCAGCTCAAGGGACTCCCTTTTAAAGGATGGCTACACCTTC. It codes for CASSRDSLLKDGYTF.

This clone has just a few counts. The CDR3 is CASSQTDSRPGHHYEQYF. The CDR3 DNA is TGTGCCAGCAGCCAAACTGACAGCCGACCGGGACACCACTACGAGCAGTACTTC. The rearrangement uses TRBV11-2 and TRBJ2-7; TRBD1 might be the D (6 bases). Looked up from germline, CDR1 is SGHAT and CDR2 is FQNNGV. Trimming cost V 5 bases and J 3 bases, with 26 bases left between them. The CDR3 length is 18 residues.

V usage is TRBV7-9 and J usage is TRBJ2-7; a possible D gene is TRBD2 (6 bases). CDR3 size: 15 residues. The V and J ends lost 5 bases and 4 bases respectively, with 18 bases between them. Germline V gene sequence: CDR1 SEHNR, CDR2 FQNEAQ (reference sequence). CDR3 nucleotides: TGTGCCAGCAGCCCATACGGAGGGGAGCGGTACGAGCAGTACTTC. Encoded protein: CASSPYGGERYEQYF.

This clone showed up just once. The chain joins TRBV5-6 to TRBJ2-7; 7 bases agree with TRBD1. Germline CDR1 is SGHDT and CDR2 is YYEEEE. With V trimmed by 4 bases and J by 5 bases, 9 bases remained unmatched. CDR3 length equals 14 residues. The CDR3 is CASSDLQGFDEQYF. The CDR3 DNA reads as TGTGCCAGCAGCGACCTACAGGGGTTCGACGAGCAGTACTTC.

The CDR3: CASSDRRGGGAREKLFF. The DNA of the CDR3 is TGTGCCAGCAGTGACCGTCGTGGGGGAGGGGCCCGAGAAAAACTGTTTTTT. The chain has TRBV25-1 and TRBJ1-4, with a weak D call TRBD1 (5 bases). Trimming removed 3 bases from V and 8 bases from J, with 22 bases in between. The CDR3 length is 17 residues. Germline V lookup: CDR1 MGHDK, CDR2 SYGVNS.

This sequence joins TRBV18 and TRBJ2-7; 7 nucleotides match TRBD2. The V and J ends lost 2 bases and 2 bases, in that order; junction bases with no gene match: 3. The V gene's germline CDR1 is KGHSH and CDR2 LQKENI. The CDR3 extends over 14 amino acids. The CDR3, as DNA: TGTGCCAGCTCACCAGGGGGGGGAGCCTACGAGCAGTACTTC. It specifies CASSPGGGAYEQYF.

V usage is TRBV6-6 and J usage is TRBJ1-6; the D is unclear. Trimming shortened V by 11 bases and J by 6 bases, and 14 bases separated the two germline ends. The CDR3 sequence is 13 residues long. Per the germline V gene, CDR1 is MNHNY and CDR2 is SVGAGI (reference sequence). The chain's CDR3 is CASTTLSNSPLHF. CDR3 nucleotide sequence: TGTGCCTCAACGACTCTTTCTAATTCACCCCTCCACTTT.

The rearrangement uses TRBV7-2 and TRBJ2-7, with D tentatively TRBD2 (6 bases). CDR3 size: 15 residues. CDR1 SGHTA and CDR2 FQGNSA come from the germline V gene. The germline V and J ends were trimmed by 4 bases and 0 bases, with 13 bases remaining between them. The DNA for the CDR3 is TGTGCCAGCAGCTCCGGGACTTTCCTCTCCTACGAGCAGTACTTC. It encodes CASSSGTFLSYEQYF.

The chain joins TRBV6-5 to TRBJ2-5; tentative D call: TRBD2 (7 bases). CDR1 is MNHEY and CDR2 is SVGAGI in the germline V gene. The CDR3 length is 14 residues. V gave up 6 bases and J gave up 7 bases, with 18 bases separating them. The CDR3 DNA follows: TGTGCCAGCAGCAACCTAGGGGGGGGAGGGACCCAGTACTTC. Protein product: CASSNLGGGGTQYF.

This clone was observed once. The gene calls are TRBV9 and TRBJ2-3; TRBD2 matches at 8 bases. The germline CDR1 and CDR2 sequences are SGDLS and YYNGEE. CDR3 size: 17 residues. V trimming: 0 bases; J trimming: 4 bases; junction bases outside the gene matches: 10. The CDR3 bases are TGTGCCAGCAGCGTAGGGGCGAGCGGGAGTTTCGCAGATACGCAGTATTTT. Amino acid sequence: CASSVGASGSFADTQYF. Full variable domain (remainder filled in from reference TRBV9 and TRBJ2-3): DSGVTQTPKHLITATGQRVTLRCSPRSGDLSVYWYQQSLDQGLQFLIQYYNGEERAKGNILERFSAQQFPDLHSELNLSSLELGDSALYFCASSVGASGSFADTQYFGPGTRLTVL.

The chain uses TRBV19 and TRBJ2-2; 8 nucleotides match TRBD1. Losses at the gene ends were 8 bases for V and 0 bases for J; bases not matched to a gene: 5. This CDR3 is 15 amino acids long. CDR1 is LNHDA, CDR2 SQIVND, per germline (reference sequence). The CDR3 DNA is TGTGCCAGTGGAAAGGACAGGGCGAACACCGGGGAGCTGTTTTTT. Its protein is CASGKDRANTGELFF.

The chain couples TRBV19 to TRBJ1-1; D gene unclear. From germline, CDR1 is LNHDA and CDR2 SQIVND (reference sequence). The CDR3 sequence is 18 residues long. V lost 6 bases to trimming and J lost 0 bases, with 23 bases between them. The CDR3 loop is CASSPLSGVVTMNTEAFF. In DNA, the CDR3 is TGTGCCAGTAGCCCTCTCTCCGGGGTTGTAACTATGAACACTGAAGCTTTCTTT.

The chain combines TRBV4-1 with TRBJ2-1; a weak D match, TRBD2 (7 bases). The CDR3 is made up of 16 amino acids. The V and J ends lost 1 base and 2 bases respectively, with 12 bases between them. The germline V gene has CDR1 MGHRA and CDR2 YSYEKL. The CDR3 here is CASSQVGGGAYNEQFF. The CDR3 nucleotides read TGCGCCAGCAGCCAAGTAGGGGGGGGCGCCTACAATGAGCAGTTCTTC.

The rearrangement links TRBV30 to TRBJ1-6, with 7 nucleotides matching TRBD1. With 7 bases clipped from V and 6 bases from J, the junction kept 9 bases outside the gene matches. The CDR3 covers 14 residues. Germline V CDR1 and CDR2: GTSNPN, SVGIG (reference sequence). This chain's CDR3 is CAFLRGTANSPLHF. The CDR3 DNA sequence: TGTGCCTTCCTCCGGGGGACAGCTAATTCACCCCTCCACTTT.